This T cell receptor beta chain was retrieved from a study of cytomegalovirus exposure and HLA in healthy donors. On the study more broadly: The study's early data release held around 85 million unique TCRs from HLA-typed donors. Findings of the study overall: Reported performance of the classifier showed diagnosis of cytomegalovirus status with high specificity and sensitivity. TCR beta sequences reportedly predicted most subjects' HLA-A and HLA-B alleles accurately. In vitro assays verified that three CMV-associated chains recognized CMV antigens specifically.

The primer mix had 60 Vbeta and 13 Jbeta primers. The method was immunoSEQ multiplex PCR; TCRdb's version includes in-frame clones alone and lacks a portion of them. The data contain 150,000 to 200,000 clones, around 78% of them singletons. Note on this clone: What it binds is unknown.

This CDR3 is 15 amino acids long. The germline V gene has CDR1 SGHRS and CDR2 YFSETQ. V lost 0 bases and J lost 4; bases outside the gene matches: 6. Input material: PBMCs. This TCR derives from a woman aged 25 to 45 in good health and CMV-seropositive. The rearrangement links TRBV5-1 to TRBJ2-7, with 8 bases lining up with TRBD1. CDR3 coding DNA: TGCGCCAGCAGCTTGGAACAGGGGGGATTGTACGAGCAGTACTTC. Encoded protein: CASSLEQGGLYEQYF.